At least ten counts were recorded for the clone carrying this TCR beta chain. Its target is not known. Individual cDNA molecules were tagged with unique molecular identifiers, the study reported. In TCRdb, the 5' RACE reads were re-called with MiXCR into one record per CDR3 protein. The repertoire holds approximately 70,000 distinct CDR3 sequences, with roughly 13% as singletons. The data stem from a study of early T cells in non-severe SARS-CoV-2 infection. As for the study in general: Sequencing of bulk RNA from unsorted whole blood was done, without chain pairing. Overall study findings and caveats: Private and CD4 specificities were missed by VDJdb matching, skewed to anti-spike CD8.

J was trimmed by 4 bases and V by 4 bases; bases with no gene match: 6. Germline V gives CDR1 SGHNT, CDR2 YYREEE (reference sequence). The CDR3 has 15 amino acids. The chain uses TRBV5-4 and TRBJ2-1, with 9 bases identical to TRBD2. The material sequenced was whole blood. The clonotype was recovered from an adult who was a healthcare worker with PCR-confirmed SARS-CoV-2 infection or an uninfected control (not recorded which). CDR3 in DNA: TGTGCCAGCAGCACACTAGCGGGTACTTACAATGAGCAGTTCTTC. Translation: CASSTLAGTYNEQFF.